One TCR beta chain is described in this entry. Its target is not known. Random hexamers primed reverse transcription of about 0.5 to 1 ug RNA. It was immunoSEQ multiplex PCR that amplified TCR beta CDR3 across 54 Vbeta and 13 Jbeta. MiXCR, applied by TCRdb to the immunoSEQ multiplex PCR reads, yields one record per CDR3 protein. The repertoire holds about 300,000 distinct CDR3 sequences, over 75% seen once, with about 0.17% in the top ten. These data belong to a study of CD8 T cells in Susac syndrome. Study-wide points: In its TCR sequencing and HLA analysis, the study acknowledged that the number of individuals was relatively small.

The germline V gene encodes CDR1 SQVTM and CDR2 ANQGSEA. The CDR3 totals 17 residues. Unmatched junction bases numbered 16, after V lost 4 bases and J lost 6 bases. From blood CD8+ and CD4+ T cells, the TCR beta chain was sequenced. Isolation of CD8+ and CD4+ T cells was performed negatively, whereas enrichment of TEMRA cells was done by FACS. The clonotype was recovered from a human donor with multiple sclerosis. Sequenced input: CD8+ T cells from PBMCs. The chain links TRBV29-1 to TRBJ2-3; 10 bases line up with TRBD2. CDR3 protein: CSVVQRGLAGAPDTQYF. The CDR3 bases are TGCAGCGTTGTCCAACGGGGGCTAGCGGGGGCCCCCGATACGCAGTATTTT.